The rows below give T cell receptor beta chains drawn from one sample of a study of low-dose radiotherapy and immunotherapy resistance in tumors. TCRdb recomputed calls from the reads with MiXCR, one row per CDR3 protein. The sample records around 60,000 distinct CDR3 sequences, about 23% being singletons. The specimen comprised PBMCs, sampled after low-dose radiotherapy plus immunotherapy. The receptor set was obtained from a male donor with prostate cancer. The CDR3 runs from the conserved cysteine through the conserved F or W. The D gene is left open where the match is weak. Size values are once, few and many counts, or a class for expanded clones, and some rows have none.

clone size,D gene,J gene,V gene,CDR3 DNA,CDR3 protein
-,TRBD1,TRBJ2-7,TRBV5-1,TGCGCCAGCAGCTTCGACAGGGCCTACGAGCAGTACTTC,CASSFDRAYEQYF
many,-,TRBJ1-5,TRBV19,TGTGCCAGTAGCCCCTATAGCAATCAGCCCCAGCATTTT,CASSPYSNQPQHF
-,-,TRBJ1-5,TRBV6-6,TGTGCCAGCAGTTACTCGAATGTTTTTTTTTGGGAGGGGACTAGCAATCAGCCCCAGCATTTT,CASSYSNVFFWEGTSNQPQHF
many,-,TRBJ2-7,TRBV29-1,TGCAGCGTCCTCATCTCGGGGGCCGCGACCGGAGAGCAGTACTTC,CSVLISGAATGEQYF
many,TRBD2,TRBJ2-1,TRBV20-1,TGCAGTGCCAGGGAAGGCGGGGGGGCCGTCCGGTATGAGCAGTTCTTC,CSAREGGGAVRYEQFF
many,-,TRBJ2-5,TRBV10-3,TGTGCCATCAGTGCGATTTCTAGGAGGGTGGGAGAGACCCAGTACTTC,CAISAISRRVGETQYF
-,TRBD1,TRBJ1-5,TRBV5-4,TGTGCCAGCAGCTTGTATTCCGGGACAGAACCCAATCAGCCCCAGCATTTT,CASSLYSGTEPNQPQHF
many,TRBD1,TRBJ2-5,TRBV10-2,TGCGCCAGCAGTCCGCGACAGGGAGACCCAGCAACCCAAGAGACCCAGTACTTC,CASSPRQGDPATQETQYF
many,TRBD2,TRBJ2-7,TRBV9,TGTGCCAGCAGCGAGACTAGCGGGAGTCGCGAGCAGTACTTC,CASSETSGSREQYF
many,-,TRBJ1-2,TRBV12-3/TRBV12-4,TGTGCCAGCAGCCCTGGACAGCCTTCTATCTATGGCTACACCTTC,CASSPGQPSIYGYTF
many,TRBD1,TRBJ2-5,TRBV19,TGTGCCAGTAGTATGCGGACAGGGGGCCAAGAGACCCAGTACTTC,CASSMRTGGQETQYF
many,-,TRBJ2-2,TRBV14,TGTGCCAGCAGCCAACCAAACACCGGGGAGCTGTTTTTT,CASSQPNTGELFF
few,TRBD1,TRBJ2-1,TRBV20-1,TGCAGTGCTACTGGGACAGGGGGCAATGAGCAGTTCTTC,CSATGTGGNEQFF
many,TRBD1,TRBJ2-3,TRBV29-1,TGCAGCGGGGGGACAGGGGCTTCTTTTAGGGGCACAGATACGCAGTATTTT,CSGGTGASFRGTDTQYF
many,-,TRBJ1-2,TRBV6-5,TGTGCCAGCAGTTACCGGGACAACAACTATGGCTACACCTTC,CASSYRDNNYGYTF
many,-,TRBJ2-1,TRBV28,TGTGCCAGCAGTCCAATCGGGTTTAAGAGCTCCTACAATGAGCAGTTCTTC,CASSPIGFKSSYNEQFF
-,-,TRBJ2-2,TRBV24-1,-,CATSDLLAGENTGELFFF